Following are 31 T cell receptor beta chains from one sample sequenced in a study of T cells in Graves' hyperthyroidism and ophthalmopathy. RNA transcripts were the template for amplifying TCR beta CDR3 regions. The study used the HTBI primer set for a first-round RT-PCR of the TCR CDR3. One entry per CDR3 protein results from TCRdb running MiXCR on the multiplex PCR reads. The sample has around 700,000 distinct CDR3 sequences, roughly a sixth seen once. Sequenced material: blood. Receptors were obtained from a woman aged 50 to 65 with Graves' hyperthyroidism that later progressed to Graves' ophthalmopathy.

This clonotype was detected ten times or more. This chain connects TRBV12-3 or TRBV12-4 to TRBJ1-6; D unclear. This CDR3 is built from 12 residues. V lost 6 bases and J 11 bases, leaving 11 bases between the germline ends. CDR3 region: CASSLDTTPLHF. Written as DNA, the CDR3 is TGTGCCAGCAGCCTCGATACTACACCCCTCCACTTT.

This chain links TRBV29-1 with TRBJ2-3, with 9 nucleotides matching TRBD2. Per the germline V gene, CDR1 is SQVTM and CDR2 is ANQGSEA. The CDR3 runs 15 residues. J was trimmed by 2 bases and V by 6 bases; bases with no gene match: 9. CDR3 sequence (DNA): TGCAGCGTGGCTAGCGGGGTAGCCCTCACAGATACGCAGTATTTT. Encoded protein: CSVASGVALTDTQYF.

There are a few counts of this clonotype. This chain connects TRBV6-1 to TRBJ1-2; perhaps TRBD1 as D (5 bases). CDR3 size: 18 residues. Between the trimmed V and J ends, which lost 7 bases and 0 bases, there was a span of 24 bases. Germline values: CDR1 MNHNS, CDR2 SASEGT. The CDR3 DNA is TGTGCCAGCATTAGAACGGGGCTTGCGGCAGGCGCTAACTATGGCTACACCTTC. As protein: CASIRTGLAAGANYGYTF.

This clonotype was detected many times. V usage is TRBV7-8 and J usage is TRBJ2-3; 8 bases are a match to TRBD2. Germline values: CDR1 SGHVS, CDR2 FQNEAQ. The CDR3 is 19 residues long. The junction had 15 bases not matched to a gene; V was cut back by 1 base and J by 3 bases. The CDR3 reads CASSLVFGERGRMTDTQYF. As DNA, the CDR3 is TGTGCCAGCAGCTTAGTGTTCGGGGAGCGGGGGCGAATGACAGATACGCAGTATTTT.

This clonotype was counted between two and nine times. The gene calls are TRBV7-2 and TRBJ1-2; D is uncertain. CDR1 is SGHTA and CDR2 is FQGNSA in the germline V gene. V shed 0 bases and J shed 4 bases, with 15 bases lying between them. This CDR3 is built from 16 residues. CDR3 in DNA: TGTGCCAGCAGCTTAGCCCCCATCCGTGCGGGCTATGGCTACACCTTC. Its protein product is CASSLAPIRAGYGYTF.

The chain is built from TRBV4-2 and TRBJ2-2; 9 bases line up with TRBD2. The CDR3 sequence is 15 residues long. From germline, CDR1 is LGHNA and CDR2 YNFKEQ. J gave up 3 bases and V 4 bases, and 3 bases lay outside the gene matches. The CDR3 spells CASSRGGADTGELFF. In DNA form, the CDR3 reads TGTGCCAGCAGCCGCGGGGGGGCCGACACCGGGGAGCTGTTTTTT.

In its sample, this clonotype was seen a few times. V and J are TRBV6-2 or TRBV6-3 and TRBJ1-5, with D maybe TRBD1 (5 bases). There are 14 residues in the CDR3. Between the trimmed V and J ends, which lost 2 bases and 5 bases, there was a span of 10 bases. Germline assignment: CDR1 MNHEY and CDR2 SVGEGT. Written as DNA, the CDR3 is TGTGCCAGCAGTTACCAGGGCGTAGATCAGCCCCAGCATTTT. Translation gives CASSYQGVDQPQHF.

The gene calls are TRBV5-1 and TRBJ1-2; D is unclear. This CDR3 contains 13 residues. Trimming shortened V by 3 bases and J by 1 base, and 7 bases separated the two germline ends. CDR1 and CDR2 (germline): SGHRS, YFSETQ. CDR3 DNA sequence: TGCGCCAGCAGCTCCACACATAACTATGGCTACACCTTC. As protein: CASSSTHNYGYTF.

V gene TRBV10-1 combines with J gene TRBJ2-3; D remains unclear. V lost 0 bases and J lost 3, with 10 bases in between. CDR1 is WNHNN and CDR2 is SYGVQD in the germline V gene (reference sequence). The CDR3 sequence is 15 residues long. The CDR3 DNA is TGCGCCAGCAGTGAGTCGCTGGCACTGACAGATACGCAGTATTTT. Amino acid sequence: CASSESLALTDTQYF.

The chain carries TRBV27 and TRBJ1-2, with D possibly being TRBD1 (5 bases). The CDR3 runs to 19 residues. V gave up 3 bases and J gave up 1 base, with 24 bases separating them. Looked up from germline, CDR1 is MNHEY and CDR2 is SMNVEV (reference sequence). The CDR3 DNA follows: TGTGCCAGCAGTTTTTCGGGGCTGGTGGCAGGACCCTTTAACTATGGCTACACCTTC. Encoded protein: CASSFSGLVAGPFNYGYTF.

This clonotype was detected ten times or more. The chain employs TRBV2 and TRBJ1-2; the match to TRBD1 covers 9 bases. Unmatched junction bases numbered 6, after V lost 7 bases and J lost 3 bases. This CDR3 spans 14 amino acids. CDR1 is SNHLY and CDR2 is FYNNEI in the germline V gene. The CDR3 here is CASTGQGIDYGYTF. CDR3 sequence (DNA): TGTGCCAGCACAGGACAGGGGATAGACTATGGCTACACCTTC.

This clonotype was recorded at least ten times. The chain uses TRBV7-2 and TRBJ1-6; 10 positions agree with TRBD1. The trim removed 6 bases at V and 10 bases at J, leaving 6 bases unmatched. Germline-derived CDR1 and CDR2 are SGHTA and FQGNSA. The CDR3 contains 14 residues. DNA for the CDR3: TGTGCCAGCAGATTGACAGGGGGCGGATCACCCCTCCACTTT. This encodes CASRLTGGGSPLHF. Combining the CDR3 with reference TRBV7-2 and TRBJ1-6 gives the whole variable domain GAGVSQSPSNKVTEKGKDVELRCDPISGHTALYWYRQSLGQGLEFLIYFQGNSAPDKSGLPSDRFSAERTGGSVSTLTIQRTQQEDSAVYLCASRLTGGGSPLHFGNGTRLTVT.

This clonotype was counted ten times or more. V and J are TRBV5-1 and TRBJ2-2; 11 nucleotides match TRBD2. CDR3 length: 15 residues. Germline V gene data show CDR1 as SGHRS and CDR2 as YFSETQ. J gave up 5 bases and V 4 bases, and 4 bases lay outside the gene matches. The CDR3: CASSAGLAETGELFF. In nucleotides, the CDR3 is TGCGCCAGCAGCGCGGGACTAGCGGAAACCGGGGAGCTGTTTTTT. Complete variable domain (other parts from reference TRBV5-1 and TRBJ2-2): KAGVTQTPRYLIKTRGQQVTLSCSPISGHRSVSWYQQTPGQGLQFLFEYFSETQRNKGNFPGRFSGRQFSNSRSEMNVSTLELGDSALYLCASSAGLAETGELFFGEGSRLTVL.

This clonotype was counted only a few times. This sequence joins TRBV5-1 and TRBJ1-1, with D maybe TRBD1 (5 bases). V was trimmed by 6 bases and J by 3 bases, leaving 15 bases between them. The germline CDR1 and CDR2 sequences are SGHRS and YFSETQ. CDR3 length equals 14 residues. CDR3 region: CASTSVGGDTEAFF. CDR3 coding DNA: TGCGCCAGCACCTCGGTCGGAGGGGACACTGAAGCTTTCTTT.

V gene TRBV19 combines with J gene TRBJ1-6; possibly TRBD1 for D (5 bases). Trimming pared 5 bases from V and 14 bases from J, leaving 19 bases between. This CDR3 contains 14 residues. Germline CDR1 and CDR2: LNHDA and SQIVND (reference sequence). The CDR3 DNA sequence: TGTGCCAGTAGTTCCCGGGACCGTACTGTCGCCCTCCACTTT. Its protein product is CASSSRDRTVALHF.

This clonotype was counted many times. V is TRBV18 and J is TRBJ2-2; no definite D call. Trimming pared 3 bases from V and 1 base from J, leaving 9 bases between. The CDR3 consists of 15 residues. Germline CDR1 and CDR2: KGHSH and LQKENI. The CDR3: CASSPGRENTGELFF. In DNA, the CDR3 is TGTGCCAGCTCACCTGGCAGAGAGAACACCGGGGAGCTGTTTTTT.

V and J are TRBV29-1 and TRBJ2-3, with no clear D. Germline CDR1 is SQVTM and CDR2 is ANQGSEA. Deletions cut 2 bases from V and 2 bases from J, with 8 bases between. The CDR3 runs to 13 residues. The CDR3: CSVEHPFTDTQYF. In DNA form, the CDR3 reads TGCAGCGTTGAACACCCATTCACAGATACGCAGTATTTT.

This clonotype was picked up a small number of times. This CDR3 fails to terminate in the conserved phenylalanine or tryptophan, so it likely reflects a read error. CDR3 DNA: TGTGCCAGCAGCGTAGGAAACAGGGTTTCTAACTATGGCTACACCCTC. It codes for CASSVGNRVSNYGYTL. The chain recombines TRBV9 with TRBJ1-2; D might be TRBD1 (6 bases). Trimming stripped 0 bases from V and 0 bases from J, with 12 bases between. CDR1 and CDR2 from the germline V gene are SGDLS and YYNGEE. This CDR3 has 16 residues.

Ten or more counts support this clonotype. The chain combines TRBV18 with TRBJ1-1, with TRBD1 as a possible D gene (6 bases). This CDR3 has 16 amino acids. The V gene's germline CDR1 is KGHSH and CDR2 LQKENI. V was cut by 2 bases and J by 0 bases, with 13 bases left in between. As DNA, the CDR3 is TGTGCCAGCTCACCATCCCGACAGGCACTGAACACTGAAGCTTTCTTT. Its translation: CASSPSRQALNTEAFF.

The V and J genes are TRBV15 and TRBJ1-6, with a weak D call TRBD1 (5 bases). This CDR3 spans 18 amino acids. Germline V gene lookup returns CDR1 LNHNV and CDR2 YYDKDF (reference sequence). V lost 1 base to trimming and J lost 6 bases, with 19 bases between them. The chain's CDR3 is CATSRGHITRGINSPLHF. CDR3 DNA: TGTGCCACCAGCAGAGGTCACATCACCCGGGGGATTAATTCACCCCTCCACTTT.

This clonotype was detected only a few times. The chain uses TRBV9 and TRBJ2-7; TRBD1 aligns across 8 bases. CDR1 is SGDLS, CDR2 YYNGEE, per germline. V gave up 0 bases and J gave up 4 bases; unmatched junction bases: 6. CDR3 length equals 15 residues. CDR3 DNA sequence: TGTGCCAGCAGCGTAGGAGTACAGGGGGGATACGAGCAGTACTTC. Its protein is CASSVGVQGGYEQYF.

The chain has TRBV20-1 and TRBJ1-2; a weak D match, TRBD1 (5 bases). Germline loops: CDR1 DFQATT, CDR2 SNEGSKA (reference sequence). The V gene lost 0 bases and the J gene lost 4 bases, with 9 bases spanning the gap. The CDR3 length is 13 residues. In DNA form, the CDR3 reads TGCAGTGCTAGAGATTACAGGACCTATGGCTACACCTTC. Its translation: CSARDYRTYGYTF.

This clonotype was seen at least ten times. The chain links TRBV20-1 to TRBJ1-1, with D hard to call. The V gene lost 4 bases and the J gene lost 1 base, with 19 bases spanning the gap. The CDR3 length is 16 residues. In germline, CDR1 is DFQATT, CDR2 SNEGSKA (reference sequence). CDR3 amino acids: CSATQRRALSNTEAFF. In nucleotides, the CDR3 is TGCAGTGCTACCCAGAGGAGGGCACTTTCGAACACTGAAGCTTTCTTT.

This clonotype was recorded once. The J gene is TRBJ1-2, the V gene TRBV19; D is undetermined. The germline CDR1 and CDR2 sequences are LNHDA and SQIVND (reference sequence). This CDR3 is 14 amino acids long. V dropped 3 bases and J dropped 3 bases, with 11 bases sitting between them. For the CDR3, the DNA is TGTGCCAGTAGTATGGGTGCGCAACACTATGGCTACACCTTC. Protein product: CASSMGAQHYGYTF.

This clonotype was counted ten times or more. The chain is built from TRBV18 and TRBJ2-1, with 12 bases identical to TRBD2. The germline V gene encodes CDR1 KGHSH and CDR2 LQKENI. V lost 1 base and J lost 4; bases outside the gene matches: 2. This CDR3 has 16 residues. The CDR3 region is CASSPRGLAGYNEQFF. DNA of the CDR3: TGTGCCAGCTCACCACGTGGACTAGCGGGGTACAATGAGCAGTTCTTC.

This clonotype has a handful of counts. The rearrangement links TRBV10-2 to TRBJ1-5; no clear D gene. The V and J ends lost 7 bases and 4 bases respectively, with 11 bases between them. The length of the CDR3 is 13 residues. Per germline, CDR1 WSHSY and CDR2 SAAADI. The CDR3 nucleotides read TGCGCCAGCATGAGTCAAGGGAATCAGCCCCAGCATTTT. Its translation is CASMSQGNQPQHF.

The chain couples TRBV4-2 to TRBJ2-6, with D hard to call. From germline, CDR1 is LGHNA and CDR2 YNFKEQ. The ends were cut back, 1 base at V and 0 bases at J, with 13 bases in the middle. There are 18 residues in the CDR3. The CDR3 nucleotides are TGTGCCAGCAGCCAAGTCTCACCCGACCTCTCTGGGGCCAACGTCCTGACTTTC. It specifies CASSQVSPDLSGANVLTF.

The chain couples TRBV20-1 to TRBJ1-1, with D hard to call. This CDR3 spans 14 amino acids. Germline V gives CDR1 DFQATT, CDR2 SNEGSKA (reference sequence). The V gene lost 0 bases and the J gene lost 0 bases, with 8 bases spanning the gap. CDR3 in amino acids: CSARDQAVNTEAFF. CDR3 in DNA: TGCAGTGCTAGAGATCAGGCCGTGAACACTGAAGCTTTCTTT.

The rearrangement uses TRBV6-1 and TRBJ1-2; TRBD1 aligns across 8 bases. V shed 6 bases, J shed 7 bases, and the junction held 13 bases outside the gene matches. Germline assignment: CDR1 MNHNS and CDR2 SASEGT. CDR3 length equals 15 residues. The CDR3 nucleotides are TGTGCCAGCAGCCGCGTGGGCGGACAGGGTGTTGGCTACACCTTC. This translates into CASSRVGGQGVGYTF.

This clonotype was counted at least ten times. This chain joins TRBV30 and TRBJ2-5; 9 bases line up with TRBD1. Trimming cost V 3 bases and J 5 bases; bases outside gene matches: 7. The CDR3 has 14 amino acids. CDR1 GTSNPN and CDR2 SVGIG come from the germline V gene (reference sequence). This CDR3 is CAWSPGQGWETQYF. The CDR3 nucleotides are TGTGCCTGGAGCCCCGGACAGGGGTGGGAGACCCAGTACTTC.

The V and J genes are TRBV6-1 and TRBJ1-5; D not resolved. Looked up from germline, CDR1 is MNHNS and CDR2 is SASEGT. V was cut by 2 bases and J by 0 bases, with 8 bases left in between. The CDR3 is 15 residues long. The CDR3 DNA reads as TGTGCCAGCAGTGAAAGTTTTTATAGCAATCAGCCCCAGCATTTT. Residues: CASSESFYSNQPQHF.